This is a list of T cell receptor beta chains from one sample in a study of vaccination and CD4 T cells after COVID-19. Their antigens remain unidentified. One entry per CDR3 protein results from TCRdb running MiXCR on the PCR reads. The sample includes about 24,000 distinct CDR3 sequences, 30% of them seen just once. This sample comprised CD4+ T cells from blood, cultured in vitro, obtained about 7 months after SARS-CoV-2 vaccination. These receptor sequences come from a human donor who had recovered from COVID-19. CDR3s include the opening cysteine and the closing phenylalanine or tryptophan. Fields, in order: CDR3 protein, J gene, V gene.

cdr3_aa: CASSLAATGSSYEQYF; j_call: TRBJ2-7; v_call: TRBV7-2
cdr3_aa: CSASSLTQETQYF; j_call: TRBJ2-5; v_call: TRBV20-1
cdr3_aa: CASSSGLGAGELFF; j_call: TRBJ2-2; v_call: TRBV7-6
cdr3_aa: CASSQVGAGYEQYF; j_call: TRBJ2-7; v_call: TRBV4-1
cdr3_aa: CASSGRTGGTDTQYF; j_call: TRBJ2-3; v_call: TRBV6-1
cdr3_aa: CASSRPGLAGLQETQYF; j_call: TRBJ2-5; v_call: TRBV4-1
cdr3_aa: CATSIGSGRPETQYF; j_call: TRBJ2-5; v_call: TRBV15
cdr3_aa: CASSLVEGSRGQGIPLETQYF; j_call: TRBJ2-5; v_call: TRBV7-9
cdr3_aa: CASSYGQSPPRGEAFF; j_call: TRBJ1-1; v_call: TRBV6-5
cdr3_aa: CATSRDREIVGYTF; j_call: TRBJ1-2; v_call: TRBV15
cdr3_aa: CASSMGLDSETQYF; j_call: TRBJ2-5; v_call: TRBV2
cdr3_aa: CASSPNAGVGVEQYF; j_call: TRBJ2-7; v_call: TRBV6-1
cdr3_aa: CASSHTGRWSEQYF; j_call: TRBJ2-7; v_call: TRBV4-1
cdr3_aa: CSVKDTPLDTQYF; j_call: TRBJ2-3; v_call: TRBV20-1
cdr3_aa: CASQGAGIYDGYTF; j_call: TRBJ1-2; v_call: TRBV25-1
cdr3_aa: CASSPRGQKVPYEQYF; j_call: TRBJ2-7; v_call: TRBV21-1
cdr3_aa: CASSRQPGETQYF; j_call: TRBJ2-5; v_call: TRBV18
cdr3_aa: CASNRQGVADTQYF; j_call: TRBJ2-3; v_call: TRBV19
cdr3_aa: CASSQDDKGSGANVLTF; j_call: TRBJ2-6; v_call: TRBV4-2